This T cell receptor (beta chain) is drawn from a study of T cell responses to AZD1222 COVID-19 vaccine. The method was immunoSEQ multiplex PCR; TCRdb's version includes in-frame clones alone and lacks a portion of them. This table has some 81,000 clones, around 84% appearing once. CDR1 is GTSNPN and CDR2 is SVGIG in the germline V gene (reference sequence). The CDR3 loop spans 15 amino acids. The V segment lost 2 bases and the J segment 6 bases; nucleotides outside the gene matches: 8. Whole-study findings and limits: Seropositivity was recorded at baseline in only 6 or 7 AZD1222 recipients.

A word on this clone: Its matching antigen is unknown.

Material: peripheral blood, obtained 28 days after the second AZD1222 dose. V gene TRBV30 combines with J gene TRBJ1-5; 9 bases line up with TRBD1. The receptor's source is an adult who received the AZD1222 COVID-19 vaccine. CDR3 DNA: TGTGCCTGGAGTCACACAGGGGGCAGGGGTCAGCCCCAGCATTTT. This codes for CAWSHTGGRGQPQHF.